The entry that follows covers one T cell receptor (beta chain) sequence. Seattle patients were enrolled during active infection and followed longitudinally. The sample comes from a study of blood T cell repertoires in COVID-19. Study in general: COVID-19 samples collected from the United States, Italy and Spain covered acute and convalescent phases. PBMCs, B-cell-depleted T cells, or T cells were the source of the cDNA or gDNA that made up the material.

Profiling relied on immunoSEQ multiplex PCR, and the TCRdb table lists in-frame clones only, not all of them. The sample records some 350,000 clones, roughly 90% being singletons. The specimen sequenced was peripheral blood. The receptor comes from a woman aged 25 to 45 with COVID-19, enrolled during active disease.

The CDR3 DNA follows: TGTGCCAGCAGTTACTCCTGGGCTTCAACTAATGAAAAACTGTTTTTT. It codes for CASSYSWASTNEKLFF. This chain joins TRBV6-5 and TRBJ1-4; D unclear. This CDR3 is built from 16 residues. Trimming pared 0 bases from V and 0 bases from J, leaving 8 bases between. Germline lookup yields CDR1 MNHEY and CDR2 SVGAGI.